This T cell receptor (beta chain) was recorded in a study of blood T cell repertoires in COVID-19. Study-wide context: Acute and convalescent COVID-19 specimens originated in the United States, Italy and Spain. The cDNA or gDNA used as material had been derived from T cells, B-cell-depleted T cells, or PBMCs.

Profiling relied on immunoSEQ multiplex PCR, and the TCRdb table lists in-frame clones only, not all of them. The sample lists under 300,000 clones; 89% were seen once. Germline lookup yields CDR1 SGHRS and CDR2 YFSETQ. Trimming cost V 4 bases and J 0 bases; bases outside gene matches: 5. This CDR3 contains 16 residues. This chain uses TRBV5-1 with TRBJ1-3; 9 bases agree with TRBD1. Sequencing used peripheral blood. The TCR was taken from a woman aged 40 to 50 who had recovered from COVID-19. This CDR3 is CASSTGTGSSGNTIYF. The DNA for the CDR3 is TGCGCCAGCAGCACAGGGACAGGGAGCTCTGGAAACACCATATATTTT.